This T cell receptor beta chain came from a study of T cells in Graves' hyperthyroidism and ophthalmopathy. Trimming pared 2 bases from V and 5 bases from J, leaving 13 bases between. Germline loops: CDR1 SGHTA, CDR2 FQGTGA. CDR3 size: 14 residues. Concerning this clonotype: Its target is unknown.

TCR beta CDR3 region amplification was performed from RNA transcripts. HTBI primers were used for first-round RT-PCR of the TCR CDR3. TCRdb used MiXCR to reprocess the multiplex PCR reads, holding one entry per CDR3 protein. The table has roughly 500,000 distinct CDR3 sequences, 46% seen once. Researchers barred patients who had uncontrolled infection, other autoimmune disease, pregnancy or lactation. Study-wide findings and caveats: Ophthalmopathy could be told apart from stable hyperthyroidism with a 13 V-J model.

The material sequenced was peripheral blood or thyroid tissue (not recorded which). This clonotype was obtained from an adult woman with Graves' disease, either hyperthyroidism or ophthalmopathy (not recorded which). The rearrangement links TRBV7-3 to TRBJ2-7; D is unresolved. The CDR3 here is CASSLGHRCHEQYF. The CDR3 bases are TGTGCCAGCAGCTTAGGTCATCGGTGCCACGAGCAGTACTTC.